The clone carrying this TCR beta chain was counted between two and nine times. This CDR3 contains 14 residues. Germline lookup yields CDR1 MNHNY and CDR2 SVGAGI (reference sequence). The V gene lost 11 bases and the J gene lost 1 base, with 17 bases spanning the gap. The data derive from a study of blood T cell repertoires in COVID-19. Measured with immunoSEQ multiplex PCR; TCRdb has only the in-frame clones, and not every one. This sample carries 90,000 or so clones, roughly 83% of them seen once, and the ten largest clones take 24%. Material for sequencing was peripheral blood. This clonotype originated in a human donor in a cohort sampled during active COVID-19. The rearrangement links TRBV6-6 to TRBJ1-1; D gene uncertain. This chain's CDR3 is CACKREGGNTEAFF. CDR3 sequence (DNA): TGTGCCTGCAAGAGAGAGGGAGGGAACACTGAAGCTTTCTTT.